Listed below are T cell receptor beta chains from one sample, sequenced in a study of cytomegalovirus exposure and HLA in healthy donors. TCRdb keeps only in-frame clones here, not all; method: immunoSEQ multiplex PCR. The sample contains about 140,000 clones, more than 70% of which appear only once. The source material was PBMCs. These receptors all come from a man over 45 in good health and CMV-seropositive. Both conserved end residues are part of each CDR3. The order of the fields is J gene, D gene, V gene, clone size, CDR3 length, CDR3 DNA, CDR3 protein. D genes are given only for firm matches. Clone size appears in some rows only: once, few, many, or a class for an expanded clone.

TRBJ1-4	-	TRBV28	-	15	TGTGCCAGCAGTTTCGTGCGGGCCGGGGTCGAAAAACTGTTTTTT	CASSFVRAGVEKLFF
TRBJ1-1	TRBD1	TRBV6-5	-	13	TGTGCCAGCAGTGCCCGAACAGGGGGCTTAGCTTTCTTT	CASSARTGGLAFF
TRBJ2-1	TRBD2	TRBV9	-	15	TGTGCCAGCAGCGTAGTAGCGGGACCAGTCAATGAGCAGTTCTTC	CASSVVAGPVNEQFF
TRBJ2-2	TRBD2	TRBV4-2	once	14	TGTGCCAGCAGCCAAGGGGGGGGGACCGGGGAGCTGTTTTTT	CASSQGGGTGELFF
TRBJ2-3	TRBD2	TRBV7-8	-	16	TGTGCCAGCAGCCCCACGGAGCGGGGAAGAACGGATACGCAGTATTTT	CASSPTERGRTDTQYF
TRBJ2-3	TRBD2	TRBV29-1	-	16	TGCAGCGTCCACGGGCGGGGCGGGAGGGTTACAGATACGCAGTATTTT	CSVHGRGGRVTDTQYF
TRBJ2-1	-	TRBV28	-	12	TGTGCCAGCAGTTTACAGGGAAATGAGCAGTTCTTC	CASSLQGNEQFF
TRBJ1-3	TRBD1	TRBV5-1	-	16	TGCGCCAGCAGCTACTGGACAGGGAGCTCTGGAAACACCATATATTTT	CASSYWTGSSGNTIYF
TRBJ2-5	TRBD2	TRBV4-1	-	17	TGCGCCAGCAGCCAAGAGAGAGAGACTAGCGGGGGAGAGACCCAGTACTTC	CASSQERETSGGETQYF
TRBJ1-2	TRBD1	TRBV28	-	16	TGTGCCAGCAGTCCCCGGGACAGGGGAGGAAACTATGGCTACACCTTC	CASSPRDRGGNYGYTF
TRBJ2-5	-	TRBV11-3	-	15	TGTGCCAGCAGCCCGGGGGGCTCGTCCGGGGGGACCCAGTACTTC	CASSPGGSSGGTQYF
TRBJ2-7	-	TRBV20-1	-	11	TGCAGTGCTAGTATCGGGACACTATCCTACTTC	CSASIGTLSYF